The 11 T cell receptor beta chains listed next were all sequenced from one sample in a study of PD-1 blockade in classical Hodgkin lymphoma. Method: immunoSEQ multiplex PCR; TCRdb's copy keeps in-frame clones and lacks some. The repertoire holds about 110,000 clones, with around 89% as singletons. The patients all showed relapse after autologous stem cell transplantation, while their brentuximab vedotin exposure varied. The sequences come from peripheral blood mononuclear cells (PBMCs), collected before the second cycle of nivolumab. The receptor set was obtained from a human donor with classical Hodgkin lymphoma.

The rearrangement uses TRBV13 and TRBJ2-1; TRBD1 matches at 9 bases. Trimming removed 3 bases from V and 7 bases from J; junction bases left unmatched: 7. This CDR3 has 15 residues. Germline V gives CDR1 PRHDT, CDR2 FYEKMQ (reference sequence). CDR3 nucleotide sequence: TGTGCCAGCAGCTTCGGGACAGGGCTCGGGAATGAGCAGTTCTTC. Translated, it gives CASSFGTGLGNEQFF.

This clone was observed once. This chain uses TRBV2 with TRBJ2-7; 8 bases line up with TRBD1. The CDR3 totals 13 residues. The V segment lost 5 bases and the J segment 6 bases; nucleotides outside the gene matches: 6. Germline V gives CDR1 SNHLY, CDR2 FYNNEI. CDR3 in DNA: TGTGCCAGCAGTTCGGACAGGGAATTCGAGCAGTACTTC. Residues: CASSSDREFEQYF.

This CDR3 reads CASSTLRGPPVAFF. The CDR3 DNA is TGTGCCAGCAGTACCTTGAGAGGGCCCCCCGTGGCTTTCTTT. V is TRBV6-5 and J is TRBJ1-1; D remains unclear. V was trimmed by 5 bases and J by 11 bases, leaving 21 bases between them. The V gene's germline CDR1 is MNHEY and CDR2 SVGAGI. The CDR3 covers 14 residues.

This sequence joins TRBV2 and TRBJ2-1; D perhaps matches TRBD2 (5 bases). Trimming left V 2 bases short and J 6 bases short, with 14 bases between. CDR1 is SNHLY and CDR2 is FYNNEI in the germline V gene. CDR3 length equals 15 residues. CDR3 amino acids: CASSESWGARNEQFF. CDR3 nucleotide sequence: TGTGCCAGCAGTGAAAGCTGGGGAGCCCGCAATGAGCAGTTCTTC.

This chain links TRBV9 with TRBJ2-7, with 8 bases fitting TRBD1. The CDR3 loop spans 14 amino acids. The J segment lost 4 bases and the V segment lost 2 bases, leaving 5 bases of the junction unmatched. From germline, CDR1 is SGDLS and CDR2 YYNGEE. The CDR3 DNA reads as TGTGCCAGCAGCGTGGACAGGGCAGATTACGAGCAGTACTTC. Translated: CASSVDRADYEQYF.

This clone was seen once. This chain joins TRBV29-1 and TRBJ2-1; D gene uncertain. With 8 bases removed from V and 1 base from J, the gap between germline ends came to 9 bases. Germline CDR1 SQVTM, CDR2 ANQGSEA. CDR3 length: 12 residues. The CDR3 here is CSPLSSYNEQFF. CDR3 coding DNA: TGCAGCCCACTAAGTTCCTACAATGAGCAGTTCTTC.

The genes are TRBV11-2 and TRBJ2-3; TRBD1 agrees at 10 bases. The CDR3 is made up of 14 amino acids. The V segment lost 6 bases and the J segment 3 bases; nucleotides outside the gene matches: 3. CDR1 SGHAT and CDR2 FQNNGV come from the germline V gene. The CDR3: CASRRTGGTDTQYF. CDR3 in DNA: TGTGCCAGCAGACGGACAGGGGGTACAGATACGCAGTATTTT. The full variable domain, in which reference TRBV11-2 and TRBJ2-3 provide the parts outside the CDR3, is EAGVAQSPRYKIIEKRQSVAFWCNPISGHATLYWYQQILGQGPKLLIQFQNNGVVDDSQLPKDRFSAERLKGVDSTLKIQPAKLEDSAVYLCASRRTGGTDTQYFGPGTRLTVL.

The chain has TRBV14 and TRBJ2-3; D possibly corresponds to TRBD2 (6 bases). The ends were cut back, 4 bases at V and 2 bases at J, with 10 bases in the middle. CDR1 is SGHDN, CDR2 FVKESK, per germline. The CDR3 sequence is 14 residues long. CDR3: CASSLGTHTDTQYF. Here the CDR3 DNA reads TGTGCCAGCAGCCTCGGGACTCACACAGATACGCAGTATTTT. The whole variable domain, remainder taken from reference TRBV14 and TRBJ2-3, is EAGVTQFPSHSVIEKGQTVTLRCDPISGHDNLYWYRRVMGKEIKFLLHFVKESKQDESGMPNNRFLAERTGGTYSTLKVQPAELEDSGVYFCASSLGTHTDTQYFGPGTRLTVL.

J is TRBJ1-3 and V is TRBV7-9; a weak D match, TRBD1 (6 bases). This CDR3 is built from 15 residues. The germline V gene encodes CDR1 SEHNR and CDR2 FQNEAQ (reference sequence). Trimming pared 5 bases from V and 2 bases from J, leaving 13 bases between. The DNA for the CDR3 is TGTGCCAGCAGCCCCCGACGGGACACTGGAAACACCATATATTTT. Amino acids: CASSPRRDTGNTIYF.

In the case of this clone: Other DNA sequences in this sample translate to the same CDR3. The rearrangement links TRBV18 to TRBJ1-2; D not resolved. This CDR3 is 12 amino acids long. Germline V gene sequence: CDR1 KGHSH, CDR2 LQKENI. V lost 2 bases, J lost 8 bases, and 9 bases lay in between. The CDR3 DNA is TGTGCCAGCTCACCAGTAGGAGAGGGCTACACCTTC. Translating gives CASSPVGEGYTF.

CDR3 protein: CASSRTHYTSGSDWGELFF. CDR3 in DNA: TGTGCCAGCAGCCGTACTCACTATACTAGCGGGAGCGATTGGGGGGAGCTGTTTTTT. The rearrangement joins TRBV7-9 to TRBJ2-2, with 11 bases identical to TRBD2. Germline CDR1 reads SEHNR; CDR2 reads FQNEAQ (reference sequence). V lost 5 bases and J lost 8; bases outside the gene matches: 19. This CDR3 spans 19 amino acids.